This is a list of T cell receptor beta chains from one sample in a study of T cells in Graves' hyperthyroidism and ophthalmopathy. TCRdb ran MiXCR on the multiplex PCR reads and lists one entry per CDR3 protein. The sample consists of more than 500,000 distinct CDR3 sequences, around 15% of them appearing once. The sample consisted of blood. The receptors here all came from a woman between 25 and 40 years old with Graves' hyperthyroidism. CDR3s include the opening cysteine and the closing phenylalanine or tryptophan. D genes are given only for firm matches. Size tells how often a clone was seen (once, few, many) or the class of an expanded clone, and some rows leave it out.

>TRBV29-1|14|TRBJ2-3|TRBD2|many
TGCAGCGTCTTCTCTAGCGGGAGCACAGATACGCAGTATTTT
CSVFSSGSTDTQYF
>TRBV6-1|14|TRBJ1-1|TRBD1|many
TGTGCCAGCAGTGGAGGGACAGAGGCCACTGAAGCTTTCTTT
CASSGGTEATEAFF
>TRBV6-6|15|TRBJ2-3|.|many
TGTGCCAGCAGTTACTCTGGGGCCAGGACAGATACGCAGTATTTT
CASSYSGARTDTQYF
>TRBV12-3/TRBV12-4|13|TRBJ2-7|TRBD2|.
TGTGCCAGCAGGGAAGCGGGAGAGGGAGAGCAGTACTTC
CASREAGEGEQYF
>TRBV4-1|14|TRBJ2-1|.|.
TGCGCCAGCAGCCGAGATAGTAACTACAATGAGCAGTTCTTC
CASSRDSNYNEQFF
>TRBV7-2|14|TRBJ2-1|TRBD2|.
TGTGCCACCCGTAAAGCGGGAGGGGCAAATGAGCAGTTCTTC
CATRKAGGANEQFF
>TRBV20-1|13|TRBJ2-3|.|many
TGCAGTGCTAGCGGACTGACGTTCTATACGCAGTATTTT
CSASGLTFYTQYF
>TRBV6-2/TRBV6-3|14|TRBJ2-4|.|.
TGTGCCAGCAGTGCCCCGGTAGCCAAAAACATTCAGTACTTC
CASSAPVAKNIQYF
>TRBV12-5|13|TRBJ1-2|.|many
TGTGCTAGTGGTTGGGAGGTAAACTATGGCTACACCTTC
CASGWEVNYGYTF
>TRBV4-1|15|TRBJ2-1|.|.
TGCGCCAGCAGCCAAGGCCCAGGAGATTACAATGAGCAGTTCTTC
CASSQGPGDYNEQFF
>TRBV6-2/TRBV6-3|13|TRBJ1-1|.|once
TGTGCCAGCAGTCCAAACACGAACACTGAAGCTTTCTTT
CASSPNTNTEAFF
>TRBV7-9|14|TRBJ2-7|.|few
TGTGCCAGCAGCACCACCCCCCCCTCGGCCGAGCAGTACTTC
CASSTTPPSAEQYF
>TRBV28|13|TRBJ1-2|.|many
TGTGCCAGCAGTTTAAGTCGATCGTATGGCTACACCTTC
CASSLSRSYGYTF
>TRBV20-1|15|TRBJ2-5|.|.
TGCAGTGCTAGAGATTTGGTCGGTCGGCAAGAGACCCAGTACTTC
CSARDLVGRQETQYF
>TRBV2|15|TRBJ2-1|TRBD1|many
TGTGCCAGCAGAGACGGGACAGGATCGTGGAATGAGCAGTTCTTC
CASRDGTGSWNEQFF
>TRBV5-1|16|TRBJ2-7|TRBD2|many
TGCGCCAGCAGCTTGGATCCGCTAGCGGGGGGCTACGAGCAGTACTTC
CASSLDPLAGGYEQYF
>TRBV28|15|TRBJ2-5|.|few
TGTGCCAGCAGTTTCGGGGGGCCCGCACAAGAGACCCAGTACTTC
CASSFGGPAQETQYF
>TRBV6-1|16|TRBJ2-1|TRBD2|many
TGTGCCAGCAGCTCCCTTAGCGGGAGGACCTACAATGAGCAGTTCTTC
CASSSLSGRTYNEQFF
>TRBV27|14|TRBJ2-3|TRBD1|many
TGTGCCAGCAGTACTACGACAGGGGAAGATACGCAGTATTTT
CASSTTTGEDTQYF
>TRBV3-1|13|TRBJ2-3|.|many
TGTGCCAGCAGCCAAGAGGTAGGGAGAGCGCAGTATTTT
CASSQEVGRAQYF
>TRBV6-1|15|TRBJ1-3|.|few
TGTGCCAGCAGTTACGCGACTTCCTCTGGAAACACCATATATTTT
CASSYATSSGNTIYF
>TRBV10-2|14|TRBJ1-5|.|many
TGCGCCAGCAGTAGTTCAGAGAACAATCAGCCCCAGCATTTT
CASSSSENNQPQHF